The 2 T cell receptor beta chains below were found in one sample sequenced in a study of Ad26.COV2.S vaccination and SARS-CoV-2 variants. Sequencing used immunoSEQ multiplex PCR; TCRdb keeps in-frame clones, though not all of them. This sample carries about 400,000 clones, about 80% of them seen once, and the ten largest clones take about 8%. Indicated treatment: 19 received Ad26.COV2.S at low or high dose, single or two shots; a few received placebo; per-sample allocation not given. Repertoires come from day 63 after the first vaccine or placebo injection. The input for sequencing was peripheral blood, taken in a trial of Ad26.COV2.S vaccine versus placebo. The source of these receptors is a person between 18 and 60 years old who received the Ad26.COV2.S COVID-19 vaccine or a placebo.

The chain combines TRBV9 with TRBJ2-7; D gene uncertain. With 0 bases removed from V and 2 bases from J, the gap between germline ends came to 15 bases. The length of the CDR3 is 16 residues. Germline CDR1 reads SGDLS; CDR2 reads YYNGEE. Here the CDR3 DNA reads TGTGCCAGCAGCGTAGGAGGAGCGCCGGCTACCTACGAGCAGTACTTC. Translation: CASSVGGAPATYEQYF.

The chain recombines TRBV19 with TRBJ1-4, with unresolved D. CDR3 length: 11 amino acids. Trimming shortened V by 4 bases and J by 10 bases, and 7 bases separated the two germline ends. Germline loops: CDR1 LNHDA, CDR2 SQIVND (reference sequence). DNA of the CDR3: TGTGCCAGTAGTACTGGGGTAAAACTGTTTTTT. Amino acid sequence: CASSTGVKLFF. Full variable domain (missing parts from reference TRBV19 and TRBJ1-4): DGGITQSPKYLFRKEGQNVTLSCEQNLNHDAMYWYRQDPGQGLRLIYYSQIVNDFQKGDIAEGYSVSREKKESFPLTVTSAQKNPTAFYLCASSTGVKLFFGSGTQLSVL.